Shown below are 21 T cell receptor beta chains from a single sample sequenced in a study of cytomegalovirus exposure and HLA in healthy donors. The PCR used 60 Vbeta and 13 Jbeta primers. The data were produced by immunoSEQ multiplex PCR, yet TCRdb's version contains in-frame clones alone and is incomplete. The sample holds roughly 100,000 clones, around 75% seen once. Sample: PBMCs. These receptors were taken from a man aged 25-45 years in good health and CMV-seronegative.

This clone came up a few times. This chain joins TRBV28 and TRBJ1-1; the match to TRBD1 covers 8 bases. The CDR3 length is 13 residues. Germline V gene data show CDR1 as MDHEN and CDR2 as SYDVKM. J lost 3 bases, V lost 7 bases, and 4 bases had no gene match. The CDR3 region has the DNA TGTGCCAGCAACCCGGGACAGGACACTGAAGCTTTCTTT. This gives the protein CASNPGQDTEAFF.

The genes are TRBV7-9 and TRBJ2-1; D ambiguous. The V and J ends lost 5 bases and 2 bases respectively, with 16 bases between them. This CDR3 is built from 16 residues. The germline gives CDR1 SEHNR, CDR2 FQNEAQ (reference sequence). Here the CDR3 DNA reads TGTGCCAGCAGCACACCTTGGGCCGGCGCCTACAATGAGCAGTTCTTC. Translating it yields CASSTPWAGAYNEQFF.

The rearrangement uses TRBV30 and TRBJ2-2; 8 nucleotides align to TRBD1. Looked up from germline, CDR1 is GTSNPN and CDR2 is SVGIG (reference sequence). The ends lost 4 bases at V and 0 bases at J; junction bases unmatched: 4. CDR3 length: 15 residues. In DNA, the CDR3 is TGTGCCTGGAAATGGACAGGGTCGAACACCGGGGAGCTGTTTTTT. This gives the protein CAWKWTGSNTGELFF. The full variable domain, its missing parts supplied by reference TRBV30 and TRBJ2-2, is SQTIHQWPATLVQPVGSPLSLECTVEGTSNPNLYWYRQAAGRGLQLLFYSVGIGQISSEVPQNLSASRPQDRQFILSSKKLLLSDSGFYLCAWKWTGSNTGELFFGEGSRLTVL.

This chain uses TRBV13 with TRBJ2-2; D uncertain. This CDR3 is built from 16 residues. V lost 1 base, J lost 0 bases, and 9 bases lay in between. CDR1 and CDR2 (germline): PRHDT, FYEKMQ (reference sequence). The CDR3 DNA reads TGTGCCAGCAGCTTAGCTCCTGGCTCGAACACCGGGGAGCTGTTTTTT. This translates into CASSLAPGSNTGELFF.

The table lists this clone with a few counts. The J gene is TRBJ1-4, the V gene TRBV6-1, with 7 positions matching TRBD1. CDR1 is MNHNS, CDR2 SASEGT, per germline. J was trimmed by 8 bases and V by 3 bases; bases with no gene match: 6. The CDR3 covers 14 residues. CDR3 DNA sequence: TGTGCCAGCAGTGATGACAGGGATCGAGAAAAACTGTTTTTT. Its translation is CASSDDRDREKLFF.

The V and J genes are TRBV5-1 and TRBJ1-6; perhaps TRBD1 as D (6 bases). The germline V and J ends were trimmed by 0 bases and 10 bases, with 14 bases remaining between them. The CDR3 totals 15 residues. The germline V gene encodes CDR1 SGHRS and CDR2 YFSETQ. DNA for the CDR3: TGCGCCAGCAGCTTGGGGGCAGGGGAGCGCTCACCCCTCCACTTT. This codes for CASSLGAGERSPLHF.

This clone was detected once. The rearrangement links TRBV7-9 to TRBJ1-4; D gene ambiguous. CDR1 is SEHNR, CDR2 FQNEAQ, per germline (reference sequence). Trimming pared 0 bases from V and 8 bases from J, leaving 13 bases between. The length of the CDR3 is 15 residues. The CDR3 sequence is CASSLAASYSEKLFF. CDR3 DNA sequence: TGTGCCAGCAGCTTAGCTGCTTCCTATTCCGAAAAACTGTTTTTT. The full variable domain, completed using reference TRBV7-9 and TRBJ1-4, is DTGVSQNPRHKITKRGQNVTFRCDPISEHNRLYWYRQTLGQGPEFLTYFQNEAQLEKSRLLSDRFSAERPKGSFSTLEIQRTEQGDSAMYLCASSLAASYSEKLFFGSGTQLSVL.

This clone was detected once. This rearrangement joins TRBV28 to TRBJ2-1; D is unresolved. The CDR3 extends over 13 amino acids. Trimming stripped 5 bases from V and 1 base from J, with 6 bases between. Germline V CDR1 and CDR2: MDHEN, SYDVKM. CDR3 sequence reads: CASSPPSYNEQFF. The CDR3 coding sequence is TGTGCCAGCAGTCCTCCTTCCTACAATGAGCAGTTCTTC. Full variable domain (remainder filled in from reference TRBV28 and TRBJ2-1): DVKVTQSSRYLVKRTGEKVFLECVQDMDHENMFWYRQDPGLGLRLIYFSYDVKMKEKGDIPEGYSVSREKKERFSLILESASTNQTSMYLCASSPPSYNEQFFGPGTRLTVL.

The J gene is TRBJ1-2, the V gene TRBV29-1; D gene uncertain. This CDR3 spans 13 amino acids. Trimming took off 5 bases at V and 2 bases at J, with 12 bases between the two ends. Germline CDR1 is SQVTM and CDR2 is ANQGSEA. The CDR3 DNA follows: TGCAGCGTTAGATTGGCAGAAAACTATGGCTACACCTTC. It codes for CSVRLAENYGYTF. Supplemented by reference TRBV29-1 and TRBJ1-2, the full variable domain reads SAVISQKPSRDICQRGTSLTIQCQVDSQVTMMFWYRQQPGQSLTLIATANQGSEATYESGFVIDKFPISRPNLTFSTLTVSNMSPEDSSIYLCSVRLAENYGYTFGSGTRLTVV.

V is TRBV2 and J is TRBJ2-5; 9 bases are shared with TRBD1. This CDR3 has 14 amino acids. CDR1 is SNHLY, CDR2 FYNNEI, per germline. Trimming took 7 bases from V and 5 from J; bases not matched to a gene: 8. The CDR3 protein is CASTPGQGIETQYF. The CDR3 bases are TGTGCCAGCACCCCGGGACAGGGTATCGAGACCCAGTACTTC.

The chain links TRBV2 to TRBJ1-1; TRBD1 aligns across 7 bases. Germline CDR1 and CDR2: SNHLY and FYNNEI. Germline trimming cut 6 bases from V and 3 bases from J; bases unmatched to any gene: 7. The CDR3 extends over 14 amino acids. CDR3 residues: CASRKGQSYTEAFF. CDR3 coding DNA: TGTGCCAGCAGAAAGGGACAGAGTTACACTGAAGCTTTCTTT.

CDR3 DNA: TGTGCCACCAGCAAGGTCGGACAGGGCCGTACCGGGGAGCTGTTTTTT. This sequence encodes CATSKVGQGRTGELFF. This chain links TRBV15 with TRBJ2-2; TRBD1 matches at 8 bases. This CDR3 has 16 amino acids. V was clipped by 4 bases and J by 5 bases; unmatched bases: 9. Germline CDR1 LNHNV, CDR2 YYDKDF (reference sequence).

The CDR3 DNA follows: TGTGCCAGCAGCATGAGACAGGGACGAGAGACCCAGTACTTC. Its translation: CASSMRQGRETQYF. The chain joins TRBV7-7 to TRBJ2-5, with TRBD1 matching over 7 bases. The germline V gene has CDR1 SSHAT and CDR2 FNYEAQ (reference sequence). With V trimmed by 5 bases and J by 4 bases, 7 bases remained unmatched. The CDR3 totals 14 residues.

This clone was detected only a few times. The chain employs TRBV5-1 and TRBJ2-6; maybe TRBD1 (5 bases). CDR3 length: 17 amino acids. Trimming left V 0 bases short and J 2 bases short, with 12 bases between. Germline CDR1 is SGHRS and CDR2 is YFSETQ. The CDR3 loop is CASSLDQGTAGANVLTF. The DNA of the CDR3 is TGCGCCAGCAGCTTGGATCAGGGTACGGCTGGGGCCAACGTCCTGACTTTC. Drawing the rest from reference TRBV5-1 and TRBJ2-6, the complete variable domain is KAGVTQTPRYLIKTRGQQVTLSCSPISGHRSVSWYQQTPGQGLQFLFEYFSETQRNKGNFPGRFSGRQFSNSRSEMNVSTLELGDSALYLCASSLDQGTAGANVLTFGAGSRLTVL.

This chain joins TRBV19 and TRBJ2-7, with 9 positions matching TRBD1. With 5 bases clipped from V and 4 bases from J, the junction kept 6 bases outside the gene matches. Germline lookup yields CDR1 LNHDA and CDR2 SQIVND (reference sequence). This CDR3 comprises 14 residues. CDR3 sequence (DNA): TGTGCCAGTAGTGACAGGGGGATTGGGTACGAGCAGTACTTC. This translates into CASSDRGIGYEQYF.

This sequence joins TRBV5-4 and TRBJ2-3, with D possibly TRBD2 on 5 matching bases. CDR3 length: 18 amino acids. V was shortened by 4 bases and J by 2 bases, with 23 bases between the two germline ends. Germline loops: CDR1 SGHNT, CDR2 YYREEE (reference sequence). CDR3 in amino acids: CASSKELWGAATTDTQYF. The CDR3 DNA follows: TGTGCCAGCAGCAAGGAGCTGTGGGGAGCGGCTACCACAGATACGCAGTATTTT.

The V gene is TRBV19, the J gene TRBJ1-1; tentative D call: TRBD1 (5 bases). This CDR3 is built from 16 residues. V lost 3 bases and J 1 base, leaving 15 bases between the germline ends. CDR1 and CDR2 from the germline V gene are LNHDA and SQIVND (reference sequence). The CDR3: CASSIGGGTENTEAFF. CDR3 nucleotide sequence: TGTGCCAGTAGTATTGGGGGAGGGACGGAGAACACTGAAGCTTTCTTT.

The CDR3 is CASSQDWPAVTYEQYF. The DNA of the CDR3 is TGTGCCAGCTCACAAGACTGGCCAGCGGTAACCTACGAGCAGTACTTC. This chain connects TRBV18 to TRBJ2-7; D possibly corresponds to TRBD2 (5 bases). V lost 4 bases to trimming and J lost 2 bases, with 18 bases between them. CDR3 size: 16 residues. From germline, CDR1 is KGHSH and CDR2 LQKENI.

V and J are TRBV2 and TRBJ2-2; TRBD2 agrees at 12 bases. The CDR3 totals 15 residues. Germline CDR1 and CDR2: SNHLY and FYNNEI. V shed 4 bases and J 5 bases; nucleotides not matched to a gene: 2. The chain's CDR3 is CASSVGTSGTGELFF. The CDR3 region has the DNA TGTGCCAGCAGTGTTGGGACTAGCGGGACCGGGGAGCTGTTTTTT. The variable domain in full, completed from reference TRBV2 and TRBJ2-2, reads EPEVTQTPSHQVTQMGQEVILRCVPISNHLYFYWYRQILGQKVEFLVSFYNNEISEKSEIFDDQFSVERPDGSNFTLKIRSTKLEDSAMYFCASSVGTSGTGELFFGEGSRLTVL.

The V and J genes are TRBV6-5 and TRBJ2-1; 12 bases map to TRBD2. This CDR3 is 16 amino acids long. Losses at the gene ends were 0 bases for V and 9 bases for J; bases not matched to a gene: 6. Germline values: CDR1 MNHEY, CDR2 SVGAGI. This CDR3 is CASSYSSSGGDIEQFF. In nucleotides, the CDR3 is TGTGCCAGCAGTTACTCCTCTAGCGGGGGGGATATTGAGCAGTTCTTC.

The V and J genes are TRBV5-4 and TRBJ1-4; 8 positions match TRBD1. CDR3 length: 16 amino acids. J gave up 6 bases and V 0 bases, and 7 bases lay outside the gene matches. CDR1 SGHNT and CDR2 YYREEE come from the germline V gene (reference sequence). CDR3 DNA sequence: TGTGCCAGCAGCTTGGGTGGACAGGGCGGATATGAAAAACTGTTTTTT. Protein sequence: CASSLGGQGGYEKLFF.